Sequencing of this T cell receptor beta chain was carried out in a study of blood T cells in healthy people across ages. Findings and limits, study-wide: TCR beta diversity per million T cells fell roughly linearly with age. Naive T cell percentage showed a strong correlation with the diversity of TCR beta.

Note on this clonotype: Its antigen remains unknown.

A J-beta primer mix and a sample-barcoded 5' primer were used in a second PCR of about 7 to 11 cycles. In TCRdb, the 5' RACE reads were re-called with MiXCR into one record per CDR3 protein. The table shows fewer than 950,000 distinct CDR3 sequences, with roughly 53% occurring only once. V was cut by 3 bases and J by 8 bases, with 10 bases left in between. The length of the CDR3 is 12 residues. Germline lookup yields CDR1 SNHLY and CDR2 FYNNEI. The clonotype was recovered from a man older than 75 in good health. The source material was blood. The chain uses TRBV2 and TRBJ1-2; no definite D call. CDR3 protein: CASSETGMGYTF. The CDR3, as DNA: TGTGCCAGCAGTGAGACCGGGATGGGCTACACCTTC.